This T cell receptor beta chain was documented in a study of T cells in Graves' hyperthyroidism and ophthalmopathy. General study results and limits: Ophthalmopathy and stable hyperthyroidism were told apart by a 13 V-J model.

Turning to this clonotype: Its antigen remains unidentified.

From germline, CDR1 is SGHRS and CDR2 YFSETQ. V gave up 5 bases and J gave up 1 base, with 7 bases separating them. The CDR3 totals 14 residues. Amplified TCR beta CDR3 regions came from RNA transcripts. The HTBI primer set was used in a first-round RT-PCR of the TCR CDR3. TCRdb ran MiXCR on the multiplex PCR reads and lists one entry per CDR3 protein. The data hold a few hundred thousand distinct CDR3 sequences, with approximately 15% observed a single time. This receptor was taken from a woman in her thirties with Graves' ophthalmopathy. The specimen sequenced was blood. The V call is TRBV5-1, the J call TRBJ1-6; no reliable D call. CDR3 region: CASSPESYNSPLHF. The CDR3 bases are TGCGCCAGCAGTCCGGAATCCTATAATTCACCCCTCCACTTT.